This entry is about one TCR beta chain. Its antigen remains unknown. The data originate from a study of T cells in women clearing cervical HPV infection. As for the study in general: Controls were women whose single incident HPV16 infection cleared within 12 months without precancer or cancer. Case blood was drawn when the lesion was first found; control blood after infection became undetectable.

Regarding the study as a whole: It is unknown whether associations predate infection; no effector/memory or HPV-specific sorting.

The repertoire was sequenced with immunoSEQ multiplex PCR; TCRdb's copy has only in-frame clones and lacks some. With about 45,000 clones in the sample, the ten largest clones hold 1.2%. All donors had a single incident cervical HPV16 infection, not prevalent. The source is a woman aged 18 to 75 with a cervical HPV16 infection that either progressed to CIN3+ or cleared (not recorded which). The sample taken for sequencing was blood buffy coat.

The CDR3 sequence: CASNRGGPDTQYF. CDR3 DNA (partial): TGTGCCAGTAATAGGGGGGGCCCAGATACG. The genes are TRBV7-6 and TRBJ2-3; possible D gene TRBD2, 7 bases. With the read ending 3 residues before the CDR3 end, the germline J gene is used to fill in that end. Per the germline V gene, CDR1 is SGHVS and CDR2 is FNYEAQ. CDR3 length: 13 amino acids. Trimming shortened V by 9 bases and J by 4 bases, and 14 bases separated the two germline ends.